The T cell receptor (beta chain) under discussion was sequenced for a study of OX40 agonist ivuxolimab in advanced cancers. Some background on the complete study: Ivuxolimab, which targeted the costimulatory receptor OX40 (CD134), was an agonistic, fully human IgG2 monoclonal antibody. The paper covers the monotherapy dose-escalation part of the phase I ivuxolimab trial, which included N of about 50 patients. Prior anti-PD-1, anti-PD-L1 or anti-CTLA-4 therapy was permitted, and checkpoint inhibitors had been received by under 50% of dose-escalation patients. Of the approximately 53 patients in dose escalation, about 20 had hepatocellular carcinoma, some 15 had melanoma, 9 had renal cell carcinoma and 9 had head and neck cancer. Three dose-escalation patients achieved partial responses, one with hepatocellular carcinoma and two with cutaneous melanoma. The dose-escalation cohort was around 84% male with a mean age of 60 years, ranging from about 20 to 80. The purpose of peripheral TCRbeta sequencing was to test whether ivuxolimab changed TCR sequence diversity and led to clonal T-cell expansion. Intravenous ivuxolimab was administered to patients every 2 weeks at six dose levels: 0.01, 0.1, 0.3, 1.5, 3 and 10 mg/kg. Results and caveats for the whole study, not just this receptor: Partial responders in the 0.1-3.0 mg/kg groups had among the lowest normalized peripheral clonal expansion, especially among CD8+ T cells. On average, CD8+ T cells showed more expanded clones than CD4+ T cells after ivuxolimab. At doses of 0.1 to 3.0 mg/kg, clonal expansion of both CD4+ and CD8+ blood T cells was observed from baseline to week 6. Antigen specificity was not determined for the clonally expanded peripheral T cells. Low levels of normalized T-cell clonal expansion were also seen in some nonresponding patients.

Concerning this clone: This receptor's antigen is unknown. No much larger clonotype is one base removed from it; base qualities were not supplied.

The CDR3, from cysteine to phenylalanine, totals 15 residues. Solely the CDR3 DNA is kept, with 45 bases framed from the first base. Relative to germline, V is 0 bases shorter and J is 4 bases shorter, with 12 bases between their ends. Via the germline V gene, CDR1 is KGHSY and CDR2 FQNENV. The trial excluded patients who had a history of autoimmune disease or were on systemic immunosuppression. In every dose cohort, peripheral blood was drawn for TCR sequencing at baseline, cycle 4 day 1, and cycle 7 day 1. The samples were drawn from a first-in-human, open-label, multicenter phase I dose-escalation trial of ivuxolimab. Adults with locally advanced or metastatic head and neck squamous cell, hepatocellular, melanoma or renal cell carcinoma were enrolled in the trial. CD4+ and CD8+ T cells were sorted separately from peripheral blood before TCR sequencing. Genomic DNA was extracted from sorted cells for sequencing of the TCRbeta CDR3 region. The immunoSEQ Assay was used for sequencing of TCRbeta CDR3 regions. The table comes from immuneACCESS by way of TCRdb, which keeps in-frame sequences with V and J called. Part of the clones is missing from these tables; in studies checked, under half for an unresolved V gene and the rest for unknown reasons. This sample gives 15,000 to 20,000 clones in total; 75% to 90% of them show up just once. The ten largest make up roughly 13% of the sample.

Material: CD4+ or CD8+ T cells sorted from blood, obtained in a trial of the OX40 agonist ivuxolimab. The chain is assembled from TRBV16 and TRBJ1-1; confidence is insufficient to name the D gene. The TCR originated in an adult with an advanced solid tumor such as melanoma, head and neck, liver or kidney cancer. The bases are TGTGCCAGCAGCCAATCGTCCCCAGGCGGCACTGAAGCTTTCTTT. It translates to CASSQSSPGGTEAFF. With all but the CDR3 taken from the reference TRBV16 and TRBJ1-1 genes, the full variable domain is: GEEVAQTPKHLVRGEGQKAKLYCAPIKGHSYVFWYQQVLKNEFKFLISFQNENVFDETGMPKERFSAKCLPNSPCSLEIQATKLEDSAVYFCASSQSSPGGTEAFFGQGTRLTVV.